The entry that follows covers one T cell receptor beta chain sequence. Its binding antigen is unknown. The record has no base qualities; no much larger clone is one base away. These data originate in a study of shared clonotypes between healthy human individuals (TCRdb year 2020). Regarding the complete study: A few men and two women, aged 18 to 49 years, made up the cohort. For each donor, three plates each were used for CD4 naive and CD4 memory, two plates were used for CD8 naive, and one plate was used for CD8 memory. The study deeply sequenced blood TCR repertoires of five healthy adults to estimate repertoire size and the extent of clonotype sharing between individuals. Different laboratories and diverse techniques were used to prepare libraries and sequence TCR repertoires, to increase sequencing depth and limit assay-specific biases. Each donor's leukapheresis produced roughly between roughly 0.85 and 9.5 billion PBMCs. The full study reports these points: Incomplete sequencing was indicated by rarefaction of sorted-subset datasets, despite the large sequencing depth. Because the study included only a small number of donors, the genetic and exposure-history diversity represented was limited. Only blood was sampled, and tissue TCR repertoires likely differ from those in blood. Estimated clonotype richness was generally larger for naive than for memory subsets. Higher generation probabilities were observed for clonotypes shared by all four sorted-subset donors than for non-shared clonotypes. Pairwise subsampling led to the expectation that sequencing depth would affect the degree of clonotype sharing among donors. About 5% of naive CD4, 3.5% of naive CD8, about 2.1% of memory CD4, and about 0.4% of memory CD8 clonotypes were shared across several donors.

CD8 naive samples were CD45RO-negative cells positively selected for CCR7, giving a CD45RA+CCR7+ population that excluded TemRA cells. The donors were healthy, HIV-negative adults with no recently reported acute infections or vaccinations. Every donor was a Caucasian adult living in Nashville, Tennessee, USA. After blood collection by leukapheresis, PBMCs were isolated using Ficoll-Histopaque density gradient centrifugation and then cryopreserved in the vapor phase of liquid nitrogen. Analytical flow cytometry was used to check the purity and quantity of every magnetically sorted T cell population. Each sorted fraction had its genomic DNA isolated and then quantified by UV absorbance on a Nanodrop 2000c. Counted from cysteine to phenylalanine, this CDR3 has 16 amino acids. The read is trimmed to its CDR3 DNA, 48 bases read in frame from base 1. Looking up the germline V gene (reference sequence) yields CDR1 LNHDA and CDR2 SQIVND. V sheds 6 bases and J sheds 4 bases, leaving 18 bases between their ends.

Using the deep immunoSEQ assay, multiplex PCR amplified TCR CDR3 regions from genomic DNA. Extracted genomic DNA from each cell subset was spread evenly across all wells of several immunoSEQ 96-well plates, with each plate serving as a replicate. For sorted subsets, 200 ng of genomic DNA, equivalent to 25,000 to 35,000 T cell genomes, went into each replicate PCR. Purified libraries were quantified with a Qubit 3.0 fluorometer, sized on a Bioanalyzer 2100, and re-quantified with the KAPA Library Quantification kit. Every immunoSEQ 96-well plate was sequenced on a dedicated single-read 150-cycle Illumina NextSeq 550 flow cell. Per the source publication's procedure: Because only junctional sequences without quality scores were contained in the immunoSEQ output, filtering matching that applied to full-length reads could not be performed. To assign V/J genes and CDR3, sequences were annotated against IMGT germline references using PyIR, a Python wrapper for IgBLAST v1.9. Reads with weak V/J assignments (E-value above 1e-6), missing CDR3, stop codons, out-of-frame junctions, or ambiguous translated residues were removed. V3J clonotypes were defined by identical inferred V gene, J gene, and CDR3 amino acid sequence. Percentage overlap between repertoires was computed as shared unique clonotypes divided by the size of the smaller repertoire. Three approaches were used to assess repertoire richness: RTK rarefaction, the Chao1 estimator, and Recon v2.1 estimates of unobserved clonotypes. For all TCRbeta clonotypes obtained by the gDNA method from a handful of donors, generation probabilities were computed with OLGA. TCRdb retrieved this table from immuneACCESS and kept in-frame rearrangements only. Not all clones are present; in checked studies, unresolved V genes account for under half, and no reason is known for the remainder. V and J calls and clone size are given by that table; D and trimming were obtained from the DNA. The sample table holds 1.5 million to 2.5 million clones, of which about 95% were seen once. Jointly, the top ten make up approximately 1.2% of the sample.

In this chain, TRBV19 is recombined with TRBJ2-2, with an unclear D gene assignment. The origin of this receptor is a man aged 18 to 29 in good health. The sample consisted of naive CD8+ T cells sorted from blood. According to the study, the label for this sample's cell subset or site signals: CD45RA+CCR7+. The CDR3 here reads CASRPWGGKGTGELFF. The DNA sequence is TGTGCCAGTAGGCCCTGGGGTGGAAAAGGCACCGGGGAGCTGTTTTTT. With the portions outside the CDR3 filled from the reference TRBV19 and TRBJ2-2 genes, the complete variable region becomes DGGITQSPKYLFRKEGQNVTLSCEQNLNHDAMYWYRQDPGQGLRLIYYSQIVNDFQKGDIAEGYSVSREKKESFPLTVTSAQKNPTAFYLCASRPWGGKGTGELFFGEGSRLTVL.